This T cell receptor (beta chain) is drawn from a study of follicular helper T cells after annual influenza vaccination. At the level of the study: Blood was drawn on days 0, 7 and 28 after vaccination.

Sequenced by immunoSEQ multiplex PCR; TCRdb stores in-frame clones only, minus some. The table has around 2,400 clones, more than 85% seen once. This clone has a single count. V lost 1 base and J lost 1, with 11 bases in between. The CDR3 is made up of 16 amino acids. Germline-derived CDR1 and CDR2 are SGDLS and YYNGEE. The time point denotes: 2014-2015 season, pre-vaccination. The chain has TRBV9 and TRBJ2-2; weak D call: TRBD2 (6 bases). This specimen consisted of CXCR5+ CD38+ circulating T follicular helper cells from blood, obtained on the day of influenza vaccination. Subset noted: circulating Tfh, non-naive CD4+CXCR5+PD-1+ (ICOS+CD38+ or ICOS-CD38-). The clonotype originates from an adult who received the influenza vaccine. CDR3 in amino acids: CASSVSSGRNTGELFF. In nucleotides, the CDR3 is TGTGCCAGCAGCGTAAGTAGCGGAAGGAACACCGGGGAGCTGTTTTTT.